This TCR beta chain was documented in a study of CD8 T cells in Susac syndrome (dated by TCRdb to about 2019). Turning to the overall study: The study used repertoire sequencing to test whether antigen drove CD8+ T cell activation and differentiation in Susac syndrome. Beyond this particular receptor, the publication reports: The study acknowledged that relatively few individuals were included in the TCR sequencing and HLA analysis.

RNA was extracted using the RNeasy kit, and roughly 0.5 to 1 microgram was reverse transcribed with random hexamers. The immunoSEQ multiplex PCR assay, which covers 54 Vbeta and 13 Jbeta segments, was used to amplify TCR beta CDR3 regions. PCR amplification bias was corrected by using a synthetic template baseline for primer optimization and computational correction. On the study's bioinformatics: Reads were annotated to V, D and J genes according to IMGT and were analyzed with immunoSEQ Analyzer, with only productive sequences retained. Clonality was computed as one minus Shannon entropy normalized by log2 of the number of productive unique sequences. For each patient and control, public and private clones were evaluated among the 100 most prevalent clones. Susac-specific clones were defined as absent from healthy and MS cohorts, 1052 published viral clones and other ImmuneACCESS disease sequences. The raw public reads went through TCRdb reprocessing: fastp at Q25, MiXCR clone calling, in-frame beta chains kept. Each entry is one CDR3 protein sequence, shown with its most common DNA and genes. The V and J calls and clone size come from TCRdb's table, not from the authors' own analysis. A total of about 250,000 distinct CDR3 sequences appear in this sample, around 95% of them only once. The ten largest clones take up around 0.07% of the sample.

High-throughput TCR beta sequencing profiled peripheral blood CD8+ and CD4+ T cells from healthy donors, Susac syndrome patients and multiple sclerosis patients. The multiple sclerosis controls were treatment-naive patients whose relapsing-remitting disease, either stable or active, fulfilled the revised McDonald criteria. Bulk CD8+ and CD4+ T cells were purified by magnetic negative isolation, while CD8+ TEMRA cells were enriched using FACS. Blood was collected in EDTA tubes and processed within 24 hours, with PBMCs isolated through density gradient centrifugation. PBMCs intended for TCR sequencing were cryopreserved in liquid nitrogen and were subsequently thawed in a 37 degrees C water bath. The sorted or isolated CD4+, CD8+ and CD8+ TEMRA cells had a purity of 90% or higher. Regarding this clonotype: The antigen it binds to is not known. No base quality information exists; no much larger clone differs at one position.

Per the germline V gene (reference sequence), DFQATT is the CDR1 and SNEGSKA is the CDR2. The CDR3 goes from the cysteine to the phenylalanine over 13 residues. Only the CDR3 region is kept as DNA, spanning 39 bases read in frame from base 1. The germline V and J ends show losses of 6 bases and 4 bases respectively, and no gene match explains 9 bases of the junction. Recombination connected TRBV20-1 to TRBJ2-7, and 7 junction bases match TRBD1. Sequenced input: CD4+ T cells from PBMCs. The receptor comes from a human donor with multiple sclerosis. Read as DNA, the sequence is TGCAGTGCCCCGGGACAGAACGTGTACGAGCAGTACTTC. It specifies CSAPGQNVYEQYF.